This paragraph reports one T cell receptor (beta chain). This specimen includes other DNA sequences encoding the same CDR3. The record originates from a study of shared clonotypes between healthy human individuals. Trimming took 2 bases from V and 1 from J, leaving 8 bases between them. In germline, CDR1 is SEHNR, CDR2 FQNEAQ (reference sequence). This CDR3 is built from 14 residues. Investigators spread the genomic DNA of each subset evenly over several immunoSEQ plates. Assay used: immunoSEQ multiplex PCR; TCRdb lists only in-frame clones, some missing. The table shows 1.6 million or so clones, with 98% occurring only once. Donors were Caucasian adults residing in Nashville, Tennessee, USA.

The specimen sequenced was naive CD4+ T cells sorted from blood. Subset: CD45RA+ positively selected. This chain joins TRBV7-9 and TRBJ1-1; D unclear. The TCR sequence derives from a man aged 25-40 years in good health. The CDR3 region has the DNA TGTGCCAGCAGCTTATCGGGTCGGAACACTGAAGCTTTCTTT. It translates to CASSLSGRNTEAFF.